The 31 T cell receptor beta chains given below trace back to one sample, sequenced in a study of blood T cells in healthy people across ages. Alongside a J-beta primer mix, a sample-barcoded 5' primer served in a second PCR lasting about 7 to 11 cycles. TCRdb redid the calling of the 5' RACE reads with MiXCR, one entry per CDR3 protein. The data contain approximately 800,000 distinct CDR3 sequences, more than 50% of them singletons. The sample consisted of blood. All receptors come from a man aged 40-55 years in good health.

This chain uses TRBV20-1 with TRBJ2-3, with a tentative D call TRBD2 (6 bases). CDR3 length equals 12 residues. CDR1 is DFQATT, CDR2 SNEGSKA, per germline (reference sequence). V lost 6 bases and J lost 1, with 8 bases in between. The CDR3, as DNA: TGCAGTGCACCTAGCGGCACAGATACGCAGTATTTT. It yields the protein CSAPSGTDTQYF.

The V gene is TRBV7-6, the J gene TRBJ1-4; unclear D gene. Trimming pared 4 bases from V and 8 bases from J, leaving 17 bases between. This CDR3 is 15 amino acids long. The V gene's germline CDR1 is SGHVS and CDR2 FNYEAQ. CDR3 region: CASSSRHSPGEKLFF. DNA of the CDR3: TGTGCCAGCAGCTCGAGACACTCCCCGGGGGAAAAACTGTTTTTT.

V is TRBV7-6 and J is TRBJ2-7, with D maybe TRBD1 (5 bases). Germline V gene sequence: CDR1 SGHVS, CDR2 FNYEAQ. The CDR3 has 14 amino acids. Deletions cut 5 bases from V and 3 bases from J, with 14 bases between. CDR3 region: CASSQTDRNYEQYF. The CDR3 DNA reads as TGTGCCAGCAGCCAAACAGACAGAAACTACGAGCAGTACTTC.

The chain carries TRBV28 and TRBJ1-2; no clear D gene. Trimming removed 1 base from V and 0 bases from J, with 9 bases in between. CDR3 size: 15 residues. CDR1 is MDHEN and CDR2 is SYDVKM in the germline V gene. The CDR3 is CASSLFHSANYGYTF. In DNA, the CDR3 is TGTGCCAGCAGTTTATTCCACTCAGCTAACTATGGCTACACCTTC.

In this sample, this clonotype turned up once. The rearrangement uses TRBV12-3 or TRBV12-4 and TRBJ2-3; a possible D gene is TRBD1 (5 bases). The CDR3 totals 19 residues. V was clipped by 6 bases and J by 0 bases, with 25 bases between them. The CDR3 DNA reads as TGTGCCAGCAGCCCTTTAGGTCAGGGTCGTAGAACTAGCACAGATACGCAGTATTTT. Its translation is CASSPLGQGRRTSTDTQYF.

V gene TRBV18 combines with J gene TRBJ1-1; D not certain. Trimming cost V 3 bases and J 5 bases, with 16 bases left between them. The CDR3 has 15 residues. CDR1 KGHSH and CDR2 LQKENI come from the germline V gene. DNA for the CDR3: TGTGCCAGCTCACCTTTGGGGAGACGGACTACTGAAGCTTTCTTT. It yields the protein CASSPLGRRTTEAFF.

This clonotype was counted many times. The chain carries TRBV27 and TRBJ2-4; D perhaps matches TRBD1 (6 bases). Trimming shortened V by 8 bases and J by 9 bases, and 14 bases separated the two germline ends. Germline V gene data show CDR1 as MNHEY and CDR2 as SMNVEV (reference sequence). The CDR3 is 12 amino acids. The CDR3 DNA follows: TGTGCCAGCCTAACAGGGACGGGCATTCAGTACTTC. It translates to CASLTGTGIQYF.

The chain is built from TRBV4-1 and TRBJ2-7; D might be TRBD1 or TRBD2, each matching 5 bases. Trimming shortened V by 4 bases and J by 0 bases, and 16 bases separated the two germline ends. CDR1 and CDR2 (germline): MGHRA, YSYEKL. The CDR3 loop spans 16 amino acids. The CDR3 DNA reads TGCGCCAGCAGCCGGGGGAGAGACACGAGCTCCTACGAGCAGTACTTC. Amino acid sequence: CASSRGRDTSSYEQYF.

The rearrangement joins TRBV5-1 to TRBJ2-3; D is perhaps TRBD1 or TRBD2 (5 bases each). Germline CDR1 SGHRS, CDR2 YFSETQ. CDR3 length: 18 residues. V dropped 2 bases and J dropped 6 bases, with 25 bases sitting between them. For the CDR3, the DNA is TGCGCCAGCAGCTTACCGGGCGAGGGGTCGGGGCCGTTGGATACGCAGTATTTT. Residues: CASSLPGEGSGPLDTQYF.

This chain joins TRBV3-1 and TRBJ2-1; 7 bases are a match to TRBD2. Trimming at V came to 0 bases and at J to 3 bases, leaving 5 bases not matched to a gene. CDR3 length equals 16 residues. Germline values: CDR1 LGHDT, CDR2 YNNKEL (reference sequence). Written as DNA, the CDR3 is TGTGCCAGCAGCCAAGATTTAGCGGGTTACTACAATGAGCAGTTCTTC. Its translation: CASSQDLAGYYNEQFF.

CDR3 DNA sequence: TGTGCCAGCAGTGACTTCGGGACAGGCCACGCGAACACCGGGGAGCTGTTTTTT. Amino acid sequence: CASSDFGTGHANTGELFF. The V gene is TRBV25-1, the J gene TRBJ2-2; 8 nucleotides align to TRBD1. Germline CDR1 is MGHDK and CDR2 is SYGVNS. This CDR3 contains 18 residues. V shed 3 bases and J 0 bases; nucleotides not matched to a gene: 9.

J is TRBJ2-1 and V is TRBV7-9; 9 bases map to TRBD1. J was trimmed by 7 bases and V by 5 bases; bases with no gene match: 9. The germline V gene encodes CDR1 SEHNR and CDR2 FQNEAQ (reference sequence). This CDR3 has 15 amino acids. The CDR3 nucleotides read TGTGCCAGCAGCAATACCGGGACAGGGAAGAATGAGCAGTTCTTC. It translates to CASSNTGTGKNEQFF. Looking up the rest from reference TRBV7-9 and TRBJ2-1 gives the full variable domain: DTGVSQNPRHKITKRGQNVTFRCDPISEHNRLYWYRQTLGQGPEFLTYFQNEAQLEKSRLLSDRFSAERPKGSFSTLEIQRTEQGDSAMYLCASSNTGTGKNEQFFGPGTRLTVL.

The chain couples TRBV9 to TRBJ2-4; D ambiguous. The DNA end is a closer match to TRBJ2-7, so the J assignment may be wrong. The CDR3 spans 13 residues. Germline V gene sequence: CDR1 SGDLS, CDR2 YYNGEE. CDR3 coding DNA: TGTGCCAGCAGCGTAGTTTTGGGCTCCGAGCAGTACTTC. Translation gives CASSVVLGSEQYF.

The J gene is TRBJ2-2, the V gene TRBV7-2; 9 bases are shared with TRBD2. Germline assignment: CDR1 SGHTA and CDR2 FQGNSA. The V and J ends lost 3 bases and 2 bases, in that order; junction bases with no gene match: 4. The CDR3 is made up of 16 amino acids. For the CDR3, the DNA is TGTGCCAGCAGCTTTGCGGGGGGGGGAAACACCGGGGAGCTGTTTTTT. It translates to CASSFAGGGNTGELFF.

This rearrangement joins TRBV29-1 to TRBJ1-2; possibly TRBD1 for D (5 bases). The CDR3 contains 14 residues. V dropped 7 bases and J dropped 0 bases, with 15 bases sitting between them. Germline lookup yields CDR1 SQVTM and CDR2 ANQGSEA. The chain's CDR3 is CSGGETGANYGYTF. The CDR3 DNA is TGCAGCGGTGGTGAGACGGGGGCTAACTATGGCTACACCTTC.

J is TRBJ1-2 and V is TRBV2, with 10 bases matching TRBD1. The CDR3 is made up of 15 amino acids. V trimming: 7 bases; J trimming: 7 bases; junction bases outside the gene matches: 12. The germline V gene encodes CDR1 SNHLY and CDR2 FYNNEI. This CDR3 reads CASTRTGGIEGGYTF. The CDR3 DNA reads TGTGCCAGCACAAGGACAGGGGGAATCGAGGGTGGCTACACCTTC.

The chain has TRBV29-1 and TRBJ1-2; D ambiguous. Germline CDR1 SQVTM, CDR2 ANQGSEA. V was clipped by 6 bases and J by 5 bases, with 16 bases between them. The CDR3 totals 13 residues. The CDR3 here is CSVQATLGYGYTF. DNA of the CDR3: TGCAGCGTGCAGGCCACACTCGGGTATGGCTACACCTTC.

This clonotype has just a few counts. The chain recombines TRBV7-8 with TRBJ2-7; possible D gene TRBD1, 6 bases. There are 18 residues in the CDR3. The germline gives CDR1 SGHVS, CDR2 FQNEAQ. V shed 4 bases and J shed 3 bases, with 25 bases lying between them. The CDR3 nucleotides are TGTGCCAGCAGCTCCTCAAAACTAGGCGAAGGGACACTCTACGAGCAGTACTTC. It translates to CASSSSKLGEGTLYEQYF.

The gene calls are TRBV12-3 or TRBV12-4 and TRBJ2-6; TRBD1 matches at 7 bases. With V trimmed by 6 bases and J by 3 bases, 5 bases remained unmatched. This CDR3 spans 15 amino acids. The CDR3 protein is CASRPTGVGANVLTF. The DNA for the CDR3 is TGTGCCAGCAGACCCACAGGGGTTGGGGCCAACGTCCTGACTTTC.

The chain couples TRBV12-3 or TRBV12-4 to TRBJ2-4; D is perhaps TRBD1 or TRBD2 (5 bases each). The J call is uncertain, as TRBJ2-7 better fits the DNA end. The length of the CDR3 is 12 residues. CDR3: CASSLGPHEQYF. For the CDR3, the DNA is TGTGCCAGCAGTTTGGGACCCCACGAGCAGTACTTC.

This clonotype was seen a handful of times. The chain has TRBV7-2 and TRBJ2-1; no reliable D call. The V and J ends lost 0 bases and 8 bases respectively, with 5 bases between them. There are 12 residues in the CDR3. Germline CDR1 SGHTA, CDR2 FQGNSA. DNA of the CDR3: TGTGCCAGCAGCTTAGCTTTCCATGAGCAGTTCTTC. This gives the protein CASSLAFHEQFF.

This clonotype was counted a few times. The chain combines TRBV7-2 with TRBJ1-6, with D uncertain. CDR1 is SGHTA and CDR2 is FQGNSA in the germline V gene. Trimming stripped 1 base from V and 8 bases from J, with 12 bases between. CDR3 size: 15 residues. DNA for the CDR3: TGTGCCAGCAGCTTAGGTAGGCCCCACGATTCACCCCTCCACTTT. Encoded protein: CASSLGRPHDSPLHF. Variable domain in full (rest from reference TRBV7-2 and TRBJ1-6): GAGVSQSPSNKVTEKGKDVELRCDPISGHTALYWYRQSLGQGLEFLIYFQGNSAPDKSGLPSDRFSAERTGGSVSTLTIQRTQQEDSAVYLCASSLGRPHDSPLHFGNGTRLTVT.

V and J are TRBV4-1 and TRBJ2-1; D perhaps matches TRBD2 (6 bases). V dropped 4 bases and J dropped 6 bases, with 13 bases sitting between them. Germline CDR1 and CDR2: MGHRA and YSYEKL. The CDR3 has 14 amino acids. CDR3 loop: CASSPETSPNEQFF. Here the CDR3 DNA reads TGCGCCAGCAGCCCCGAGACTAGTCCCAATGAGCAGTTCTTC.

This clonotype was counted a single time. This chain connects TRBV4-3 to TRBJ1-2; the match to TRBD1 covers 7 bases. Trimming at V came to 4 bases and at J to 3 bases, leaving 11 bases not matched to a gene. The CDR3 length is 16 residues. Germline CDR1 LGHNA, CDR2 YSLEER. The CDR3 bases are TGCGCCAGCAGCCTCCGGGACAGCGACGTCTACTATGGCTACACCTTC. Amino acid sequence: CASSLRDSDVYYGYTF.

This clonotype was detected only a few times. The J gene is TRBJ1-1, the V gene TRBV6-2 or TRBV6-3; D gene unclear. This CDR3 has 15 residues. V was cut by 0 bases and J by 1 base, with 9 bases left in between. In germline, CDR1 is MNHEY, CDR2 SVGEGT. CDR3: CASSYSAAPNTEAFF. CDR3 bases: TGTGCCAGCAGTTACTCTGCTGCACCGAACACTGAAGCTTTCTTT.

The rearrangement joins TRBV9 to TRBJ2-1, with 8 bases aligning to TRBD2. The CDR3 consists of 14 residues. With 4 bases clipped from V and 8 bases from J, the junction kept 8 bases outside the gene matches. Germline lookup yields CDR1 SGDLS and CDR2 YYNGEE. This CDR3 reads CASSIRSGGDEQFF. The CDR3, as DNA: TGTGCCAGCAGCATCCGGTCGGGAGGGGATGAGCAGTTCTTC.

This clonotype was detected only a few times. The DNA for the CDR3 is TGCGCCAGCAGCTTTGGGGGGACAGGGCCCGTGGAGACCCAGTACTTC. Its protein is CASSFGGTGPVETQYF. The genes are TRBV5-1 and TRBJ2-5; 9 bases fit TRBD1. The length of the CDR3 is 16 residues. The germline V gene encodes CDR1 SGHRS and CDR2 YFSETQ. V dropped 2 bases and J dropped 5; count of bases not matched to a gene: 10.

V and J are TRBV12-3 or TRBV12-4 and TRBJ1-6, with a weak D call TRBD1 (5 bases). V lost 5 bases to trimming and J lost 9 bases, with 8 bases between them. CDR3 length: 12 amino acids. The CDR3 loop is CASSVGVSPLHF. The CDR3 nucleotides are TGTGCCAGCAGTGTAGGGGTTTCACCCCTCCACTTT.

The V call is TRBV4-3, the J call TRBJ2-5, with 9 bases lining up with TRBD2. CDR1 is LGHNA and CDR2 is YSLEER in the germline V gene. V dropped 3 bases and J dropped 11; count of bases not matched to a gene: 13. This CDR3 has 15 amino acids. In DNA, the CDR3 is TGCGCCAGCAGCCAGACTAGCGGACCTTACAATGAGCAGTACTTC. This codes for CASSQTSGPYNEQYF.

V and J are TRBV7-2 and TRBJ2-6; maybe TRBD2 (5 bases). There are 20 residues in the CDR3. The V end lost 0 bases, the J end lost 0 bases, and 18 bases lay between the germline ends. Per the germline V gene, CDR1 is SGHTA and CDR2 is FQGNSA. The CDR3 DNA follows: TGTGCCAGCAGCTTAGCGGAAAGGACGGGATGGGACTCTGGGGCCAACGTCCTGACTTTC. It specifies CASSLAERTGWDSGANVLTF.

The J gene is TRBJ2-1, the V gene TRBV20-1, with D possibly matching TRBD2 (5 bases). The germline V and J ends were trimmed by 0 bases and 0 bases, with 12 bases remaining between them. Germline V gene data show CDR1 as DFQATT and CDR2 as SNEGSKA (reference sequence). CDR3 size: 16 residues. The CDR3 sequence is CSARDRLGSSYNEQFF. CDR3 nucleotide sequence: TGCAGTGCTAGAGATCGGCTGGGGAGCTCCTACAATGAGCAGTTCTTC.